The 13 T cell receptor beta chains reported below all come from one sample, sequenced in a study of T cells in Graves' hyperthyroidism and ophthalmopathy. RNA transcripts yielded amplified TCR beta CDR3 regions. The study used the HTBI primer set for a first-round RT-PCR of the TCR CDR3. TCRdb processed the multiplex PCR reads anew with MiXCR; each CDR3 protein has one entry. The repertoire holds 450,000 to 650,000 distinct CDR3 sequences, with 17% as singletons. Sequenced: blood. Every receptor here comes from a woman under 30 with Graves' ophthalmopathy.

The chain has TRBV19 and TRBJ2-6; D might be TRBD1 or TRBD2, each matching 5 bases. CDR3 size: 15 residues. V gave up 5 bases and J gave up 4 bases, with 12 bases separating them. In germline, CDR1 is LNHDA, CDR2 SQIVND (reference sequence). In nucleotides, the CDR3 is TGTGCCAGTAGTCTCTCAGGGACCGGGGCCAACGTCCTGACTTTC. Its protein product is CASSLSGTGANVLTF.

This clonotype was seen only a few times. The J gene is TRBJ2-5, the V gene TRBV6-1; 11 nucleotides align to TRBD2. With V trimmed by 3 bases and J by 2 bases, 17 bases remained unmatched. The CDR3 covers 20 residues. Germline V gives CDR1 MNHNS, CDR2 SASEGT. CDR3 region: CASSDPLGLAEPVPQETQYF. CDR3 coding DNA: TGTGCCAGCAGTGATCCCCTGGGACTAGCGGAGCCGGTTCCACAAGAGACCCAGTACTTC.

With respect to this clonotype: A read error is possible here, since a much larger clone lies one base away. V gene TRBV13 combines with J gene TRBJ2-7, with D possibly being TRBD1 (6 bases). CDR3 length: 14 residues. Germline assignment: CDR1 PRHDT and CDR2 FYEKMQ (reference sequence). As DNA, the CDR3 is TGTGCCAACAGCTTCCGGACAGAGTCCTACGAGCAGTACTTC. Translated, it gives CANSFRTESYEQYF.

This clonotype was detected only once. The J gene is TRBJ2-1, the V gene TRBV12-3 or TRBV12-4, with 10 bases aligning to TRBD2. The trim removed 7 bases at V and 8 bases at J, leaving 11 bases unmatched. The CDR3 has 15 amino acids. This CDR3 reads CASIWSGGAGYEQFF. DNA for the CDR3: TGTGCCAGCATTTGGAGCGGGGGGGCCGGGTATGAGCAGTTCTTC.

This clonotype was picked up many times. The CDR3 here is CAWSVQGEHSPLHF. In nucleotides, the CDR3 is TGTGCCTGGAGTGTACAAGGGGAACATTCACCCCTCCACTTT. This chain connects TRBV30 to TRBJ1-6, with TRBD1 as a possible D gene (5 bases). V dropped 0 bases and J dropped 8 bases, with 11 bases sitting between them. CDR1 is GTSNPN, CDR2 SVGIG, per germline (reference sequence). CDR3 length: 14 residues.

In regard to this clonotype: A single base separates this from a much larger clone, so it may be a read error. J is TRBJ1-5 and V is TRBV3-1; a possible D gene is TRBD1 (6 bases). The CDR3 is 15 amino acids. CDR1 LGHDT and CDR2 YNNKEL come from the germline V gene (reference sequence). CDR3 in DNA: TGTGCCAGCAGCCAAACGATGACAGGCAATCAGCACCAGCATTTT. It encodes CASSQTMTGNQHQHF.

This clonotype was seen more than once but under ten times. The CDR3 DNA is TGTGCCAGCAGCTTGCCCCGGACGTTCTACAATGAGCAGTTCTTC. Translated: CASSLPRTFYNEQFF. The rearrangement joins TRBV5-6 to TRBJ2-1; D gene unclear. CDR3 length equals 15 residues. Per germline, CDR1 SGHDT and CDR2 YYEEEE. V was pared by 1 base and J by 3 bases, with 11 bases between.

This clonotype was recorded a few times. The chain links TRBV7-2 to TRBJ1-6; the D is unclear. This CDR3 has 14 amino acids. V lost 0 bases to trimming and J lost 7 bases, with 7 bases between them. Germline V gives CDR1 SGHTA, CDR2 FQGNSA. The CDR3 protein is CASSLAGPNSPLHF. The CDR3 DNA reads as TGTGCCAGCAGCTTAGCAGGGCCAAATTCACCCCTCCACTTT.

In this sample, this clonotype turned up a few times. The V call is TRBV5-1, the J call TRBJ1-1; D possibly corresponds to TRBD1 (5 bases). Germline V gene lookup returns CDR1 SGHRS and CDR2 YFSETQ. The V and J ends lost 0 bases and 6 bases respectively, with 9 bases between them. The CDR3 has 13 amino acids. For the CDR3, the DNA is TGCGCCAGCAGCTTGGCCAGGGCCTCTGAAGCTTTCTTT. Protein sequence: CASSLARASEAFF.

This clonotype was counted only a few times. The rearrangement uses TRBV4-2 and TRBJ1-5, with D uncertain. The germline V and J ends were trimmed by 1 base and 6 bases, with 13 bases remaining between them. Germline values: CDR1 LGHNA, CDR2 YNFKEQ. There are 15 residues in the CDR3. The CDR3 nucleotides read TGTGCCAGCAGCCAAGGAGTGGGTGGCGGTCAGCCCCAGCATTTT. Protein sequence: CASSQGVGGGQPQHF.

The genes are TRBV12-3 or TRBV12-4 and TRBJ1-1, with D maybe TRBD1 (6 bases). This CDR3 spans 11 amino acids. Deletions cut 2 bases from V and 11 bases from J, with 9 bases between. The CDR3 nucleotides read TGTGCCAGCAGTTTAACAGGGTTGGCTTTCTTT. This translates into CASSLTGLAFF.

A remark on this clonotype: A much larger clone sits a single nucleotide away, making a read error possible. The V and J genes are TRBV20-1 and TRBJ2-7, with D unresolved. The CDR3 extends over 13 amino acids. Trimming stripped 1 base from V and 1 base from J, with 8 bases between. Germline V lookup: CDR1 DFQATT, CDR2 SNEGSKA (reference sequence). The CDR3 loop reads CSARGIASYEQYF. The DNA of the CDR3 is TGCAGTGCTAGAGGTATCGCATCCTACGAGCAGTACTTC.

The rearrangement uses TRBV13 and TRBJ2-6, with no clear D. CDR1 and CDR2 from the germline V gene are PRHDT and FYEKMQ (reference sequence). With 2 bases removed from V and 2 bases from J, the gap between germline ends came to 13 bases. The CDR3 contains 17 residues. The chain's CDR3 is CASSLMVGRTGANVLTF. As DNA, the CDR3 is TGTGCCAGCAGCTTAATGGTCGGACGGACTGGGGCCAACGTCCTGACTTTC.